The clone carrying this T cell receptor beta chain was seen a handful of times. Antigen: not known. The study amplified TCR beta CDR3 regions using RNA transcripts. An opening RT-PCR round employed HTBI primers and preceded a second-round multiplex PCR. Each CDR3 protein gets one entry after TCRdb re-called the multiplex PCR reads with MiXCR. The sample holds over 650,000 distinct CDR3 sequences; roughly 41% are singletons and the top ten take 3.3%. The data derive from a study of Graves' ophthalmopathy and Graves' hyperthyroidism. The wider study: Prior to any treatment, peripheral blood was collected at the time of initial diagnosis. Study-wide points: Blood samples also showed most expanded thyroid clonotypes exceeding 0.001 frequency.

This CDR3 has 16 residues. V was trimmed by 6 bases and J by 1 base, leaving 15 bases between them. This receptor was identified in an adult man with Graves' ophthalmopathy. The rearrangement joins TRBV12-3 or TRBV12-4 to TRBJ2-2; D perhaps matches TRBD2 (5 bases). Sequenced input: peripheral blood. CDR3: CASSPAVKLNTGELFF. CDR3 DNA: TGTGCCAGCAGCCCAGCGGTCAAATTGAACACCGGGGAGCTGTTTTTT.